Sequencing of this T cell receptor beta chain was carried out in a study of cytomegalovirus exposure and HLA in healthy donors. Study observations and caveats: In a later analysis, TCR beta V- and J-gene trimming showed a link to a missense DCLRE1C variant. TRBV6-2, TRBV6-3 and some other V segments were excluded as indistinguishable. Later work associated roughly 17,000 TCR beta sequences with HLA alleles at 0.05 false discovery rate.

Trimming shortened V by 6 bases and J by 4 bases, and 9 bases separated the two germline ends. This CDR3 comprises 13 residues. Germline V gives CDR1 SNHLY, CDR2 FYNNEI. Researchers ran the PCR with 60 Vbeta and 13 Jbeta primers. Measured with immunoSEQ multiplex PCR; TCRdb has only the in-frame clones, and not every one. The data hold over 120,000 clones, with about 74% observed a single time. With respect to this clone: Its antigen is undetermined.

The receptor was derived from a man younger than 35 in good health and CMV-seropositive. The J gene is TRBJ2-2, the V gene TRBV2, with D maybe TRBD2 (5 bases). Sample: PBMCs. CDR3 residues: CASSEGPTGELFF. The CDR3 DNA sequence: TGTGCCAGCAGCGAGGGCCCCACCGGGGAGCTGTTTTTT. Based on the CDR3 plus reference TRBV2 and TRBJ2-2, the full variable domain is EPEVTQTPSHQVTQMGQEVILRCVPISNHLYFYWYRQILGQKVEFLVSFYNNEISEKSEIFDDQFSVERPDGSNFTLKIRSTKLEDSAMYFCASSEGPTGELFFGEGSRLTVL.